This T cell receptor (beta chain) was sequenced for a study of CD8 T cells in ankylosing spondylitis. Of note for this clonotype: Its antigen is still unknown. This may be a read error, as it is one base from a much larger clone.

Study results and limitations: What seemed typical of ankylosing spondylitis blood was a TCR beta motif built from several highly homologous variants. Reports say disease-linked clones showed up significantly more in matched ankylosing spondylitis synovial fluid. Some motif variants had been reported before (in reactive arthritis synovial fluid and blood).

The CDR3 loop spans 16 amino acids. Germline CDR1 reads SGHRS; CDR2 reads YFSETQ. TCRdb reprocessed the 5' RACE reads via MiXCR and lists one record per CDR3 protein. The table shows 200,000 to 250,000 distinct CDR3 sequences, with roughly a tenth occurring only once. The specimen sequenced was blood, either unsorted or a sorted T cell fraction (not recorded which). The chain links TRBV5-1 to TRBJ2-3, with TRBD1 identical over 8 bases. The receptor was isolated from a male donor with ankylosing spondylitis or in good health (not recorded which). The DNA of the CDR3 is TGCGCCATCAGCCGGGAAGGGGACAGGCGCACAGATACGCAGTATTTT. It translates to CAISREGDRRTDTQYF. The full variable domain, in which reference TRBV5-1 and TRBJ2-3 provide the parts outside the CDR3, is KAGVTQTPRYLIKTRGQQVTLSCSPISGHRSVSWYQQTPGQGLQFLFEYFSETQRNKGNFPGRFSGRQFSNSRSEMNVSTLELGDSALYLCAISREGDRRTDTQYFGPGTRLTVL.